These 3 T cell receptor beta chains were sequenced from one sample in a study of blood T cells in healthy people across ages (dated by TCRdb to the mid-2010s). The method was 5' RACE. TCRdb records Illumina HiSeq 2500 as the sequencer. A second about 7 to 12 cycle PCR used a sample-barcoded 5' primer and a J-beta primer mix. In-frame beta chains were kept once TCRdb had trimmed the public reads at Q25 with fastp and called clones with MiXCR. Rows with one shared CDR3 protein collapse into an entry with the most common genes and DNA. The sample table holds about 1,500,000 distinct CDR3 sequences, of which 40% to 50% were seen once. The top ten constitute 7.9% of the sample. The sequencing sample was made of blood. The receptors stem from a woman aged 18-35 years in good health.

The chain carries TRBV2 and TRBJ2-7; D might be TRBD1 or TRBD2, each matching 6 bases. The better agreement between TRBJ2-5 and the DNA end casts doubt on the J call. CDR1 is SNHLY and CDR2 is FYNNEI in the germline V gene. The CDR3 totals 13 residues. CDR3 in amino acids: CAQEGGRGETQYF. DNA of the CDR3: TGTGCTCAAGAGGGGGGACGAGGAGAGACCCAGTACTTC.

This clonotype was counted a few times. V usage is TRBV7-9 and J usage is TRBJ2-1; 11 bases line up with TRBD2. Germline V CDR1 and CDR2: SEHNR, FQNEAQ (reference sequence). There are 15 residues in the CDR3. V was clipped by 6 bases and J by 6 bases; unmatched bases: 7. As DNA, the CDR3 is TGTGCCAGCAGAAAACGACTAGCGGGAAGCAATGAGCAGTTCTTC. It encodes CASRKRLAGSNEQFF.

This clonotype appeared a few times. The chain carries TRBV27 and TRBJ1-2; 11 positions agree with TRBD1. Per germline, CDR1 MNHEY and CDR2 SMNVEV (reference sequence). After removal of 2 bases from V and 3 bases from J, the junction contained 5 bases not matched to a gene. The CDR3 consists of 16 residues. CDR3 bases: TGTGCCAGCAGTTTAGGACAGGGGGCTTCTTACTATGGCTACACCTTC. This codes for CASSLGQGASYYGYTF.